A single sample is the source of the 18 T cell receptor beta chains below, sequenced in a study of T cells in Graves' hyperthyroidism and ophthalmopathy. The CDR3 regions of TCR beta were amplified from RNA transcripts. The HTBI primer set served for first-round RT-PCR of the TCR CDR3. TCRdb recomputed calls from the multiplex PCR reads with MiXCR, one row per CDR3 protein. Of hundreds of thousands of distinct CDR3 sequences listed, over 40% are singletons. The sequencing sample was made of peripheral blood or thyroid tissue (not recorded which). The receptor source for this set is an adult man with Graves' disease, either hyperthyroidism or ophthalmopathy (not recorded which).

This clonotype appeared many times. The V and J genes are TRBV29-1 and TRBJ1-6; D gene unclear. The CDR3 totals 13 residues. The germline V gene has CDR1 SQVTM and CDR2 ANQGSEA. V lost 4 bases and J lost 3, with 7 bases in between. CDR3 coding DNA: TGCAGCGTTGTTGTTGACTATAATTCACCCCTCCACTTT. Its protein is CSVVVDYNSPLHF.

This clonotype was counted ten times or more. V gene TRBV29-1 combines with J gene TRBJ1-1; no reliable D call. The CDR3 totals 11 residues. Germline V lookup: CDR1 SQVTM, CDR2 ANQGSEA. V lost 3 bases, J lost 7 bases, and 9 bases lay in between. For the CDR3, the DNA is TGCAGCGTTGATTTTGGGCTTGAAGCTTTCTTT. Its translation: CSVDFGLEAFF. Based on the CDR3 plus reference TRBV29-1 and TRBJ1-1, the full variable domain is SAVISQKPSRDICQRGTSLTIQCQVDSQVTMMFWYRQQPGQSLTLIATANQGSEATYESGFVIDKFPISRPNLTFSTLTVSNMSPEDSSIYLCSVDFGLEAFFGQGTRLTVV.

The chain couples TRBV13 to TRBJ1-4; a possible D gene is TRBD1 (6 bases). With 4 bases removed from V and 3 bases from J, the gap between germline ends came to 15 bases. This CDR3 region has 16 residues. Germline-derived CDR1 and CDR2 are PRHDT and FYEKMQ (reference sequence). The CDR3 sequence: CASSSGGALPNEKLFF. For the CDR3, the DNA is TGTGCCAGCAGCTCCGGGGGGGCATTGCCTAATGAAAAACTGTTTTTT.

V is TRBV19 and J is TRBJ2-2; the match to TRBD1 covers 8 bases. V lost 9 bases and J lost 7; bases outside the gene matches: 13. The CDR3 loop spans 15 amino acids. Germline assignment: CDR1 LNHDA and CDR2 SQIVND (reference sequence). The CDR3 nucleotides read TGTGCCAGCAGCTCCGGGACAGGTCAAGGCGGGGAGCTGTTTTTT. Translation: CASSSGTGQGGELFF.

The chain has TRBV2 and TRBJ2-7; D not resolved. Deletions cut 3 bases from V and 5 bases from J, with 8 bases between. Per germline, CDR1 SNHLY and CDR2 FYNNEI. This CDR3 has 12 amino acids. In nucleotides, the CDR3 is TGTGCCAGCAGTGAGATCCGGGACGAGCAGTACTTC. Translated: CASSEIRDEQYF.

This chain connects TRBV7-9 to TRBJ1-1; TRBD1 is a possible D gene (5 bases). The CDR3 loop spans 14 amino acids. V was clipped by 3 bases and J by 9 bases, with 17 bases between them. Per the germline V gene, CDR1 is SEHNR and CDR2 is FQNEAQ (reference sequence). The DNA for the CDR3 is TGTGCCAGCAGCTTCCCGTCGGGCTTGGGGCAAGCTTTCTTT. Translating gives CASSFPSGLGQAFF.

The chain employs TRBV19 and TRBJ1-6, with D maybe TRBD1 (6 bases). Trimming left V 2 bases short and J 8 bases short, with 13 bases between. The CDR3 is 15 residues long. The germline CDR1 and CDR2 sequences are LNHDA and SQIVND (reference sequence). This CDR3 is CASSIQGRKDSPLHF. The CDR3, as DNA: TGTGCCAGTAGTATACAGGGGAGGAAGGATTCACCCCTCCACTTT.

CDR3 in amino acids: CASTGGNGSYEQYF. The CDR3 nucleotides are TGTGCCAGCACGGGGGGGAACGGCTCCTACGAGCAGTACTTC. V is TRBV6-4 and J is TRBJ2-7; TRBD2 matches at 8 bases. The CDR3 has 14 residues. In germline, CDR1 is MRHNA, CDR2 SNTAGT. The V gene end was trimmed by 7 bases and the J gene end by 0 bases; junction bases not matched to a gene: 5.

The chain has TRBV6-1 and TRBJ2-7, with TRBD1 matching over 7 bases. The germline gives CDR1 MNHNS, CDR2 SASEGT. The CDR3 consists of 12 residues. The V gene end was trimmed by 6 bases and the J gene end by 7 bases; junction bases not matched to a gene: 6. In nucleotides, the CDR3 is TGTGCCAGCAGGCGGGTGACAGGGGAGCAGTACTTC. This codes for CASRRVTGEQYF.

This clonotype was counted many times. The chain uses TRBV7-9 and TRBJ2-2, with D uncertain. Per germline, CDR1 SEHNR and CDR2 FQNEAQ (reference sequence). The V gene lost 3 bases and the J gene lost 0 bases, with 8 bases spanning the gap. This CDR3 region has 15 residues. CDR3 amino acids: CASSLTNSNTGELFF. As DNA, the CDR3 is TGTGCCAGCAGCTTGACGAACTCGAACACCGGGGAGCTGTTTTTT.

Many counts were recorded for this clonotype. This chain connects TRBV7-8 to TRBJ1-3, with D unresolved. Per germline, CDR1 SGHVS and CDR2 FQNEAQ. V was cut by 1 base and J by 0 bases, with 10 bases left in between. CDR3 length: 16 amino acids. CDR3 DNA: TGTGCCAGCAGCTTAGGTCAGGCCCCCTCTGGAAACACCATATATTTT. It yields the protein CASSLGQAPSGNTIYF.

With respect to this clonotype: The CDR3 ends on some other residue instead of the conserved phenylalanine or tryptophan, so this is likely a read error. The DNA is left out, because the CDR3 cannot be placed on it with certainty; the CDR3 is given as TCRdb lists it. CDR3 protein: CATSGQGNNY. V gene TRBV24-1 combines with J gene TRBJ1-6; the listed D gene, TRBD1, was not tested against the DNA. 10 amino acids form the CDR3, both terminal residues included. Germline CDR1 is KGHDR and CDR2 is SFDVKD.

In the case of this clonotype: This may stem from a read error, because a much larger clone lies one nucleotide away. This chain links TRBV6-4 with TRBJ1-2; D is unclear. This CDR3 is built from 14 residues. V lost 2 bases and J 7 bases, leaving 14 bases between the germline ends. The germline CDR1 and CDR2 sequences are MRHNA and SNTAGT. CDR3 DNA sequence: TGTGCCAGCAGTGACCCCCCACGGGAAATTGGCTACACCTTC. Protein product: CASSDPPREIGYTF.

The CDR3 loop reads CSVVTGEPEAFF. CDR3 nucleotides: TGCAGCGTTGTTACAGGGGAGCCGGAAGCTTTCTTT. The rearrangement links TRBV29-1 to TRBJ1-1, with TRBD1 matching over 7 bases. V dropped 4 bases and J dropped 8; count of bases not matched to a gene: 7. Germline CDR1 and CDR2: SQVTM and ANQGSEA. The CDR3 consists of 12 residues. The complete variable domain, with remaining parts taken from reference TRBV29-1 and TRBJ1-1, reads SAVISQKPSRDICQRGTSLTIQCQVDSQVTMMFWYRQQPGQSLTLIATANQGSEATYESGFVIDKFPISRPNLTFSTLTVSNMSPEDSSIYLCSVVTGEPEAFFGQGTRLTVV.

The chain links TRBV12-3 or TRBV12-4 to TRBJ1-5; D not certain. V lost 0 bases, J lost 5 bases, and 14 bases lay in between. CDR3 length: 16 residues. This CDR3 is CASSLAASHTDQPQHF. DNA for the CDR3: TGTGCCAGCAGTTTAGCGGCGAGTCACACGGATCAGCCCCAGCATTTT.

This sequence joins TRBV7-9 and TRBJ2-7; D may be TRBD2 (6 bases). CDR1 is SEHNR, CDR2 FQNEAQ, per germline (reference sequence). The CDR3 loop spans 16 amino acids. V lost 0 bases and J 0 bases, leaving 12 bases between the germline ends. CDR3 DNA sequence: TGTGCCAGCAGCTTAGCTCGGGACTTAGGCTCCTACGAGCAGTACTTC. Protein product: CASSLARDLGSYEQYF.

Only one count was recorded for this clonotype. The chain uses TRBV2 and TRBJ2-6, with D perhaps TRBD2 (5 bases). V lost 4 bases and J lost 0, with 10 bases in between. CDR3 size: 16 residues. CDR1 and CDR2 (germline): SNHLY, FYNNEI. The CDR3 protein is CASSVTGSSGANVLTF. For the CDR3, the DNA is TGTGCCAGCAGTGTAACGGGGAGCTCTGGGGCCAACGTCCTGACTTTC.

The rearrangement joins TRBV5-8 to TRBJ1-6; D may be TRBD1 (6 bases). The CDR3 contains 15 residues. Germline V gene sequence: CDR1 SGHTS, CDR2 YDEGEE. The V end lost 1 base, the J end lost 7 bases, and 12 bases lay between the germline ends. The DNA of the CDR3 is TGTGCCAGCAGCTTGTCAGCAGGGGCAAATTCACCCCTCCACTTT. This encodes CASSLSAGANSPLHF.